This T cell receptor beta chain was recorded in a study of cytomegalovirus exposure and HLA in healthy donors. Germline V CDR1 and CDR2: MNHNS, SASEGT. V was clipped by 6 bases and J by 3 bases, with 11 bases between them. CDR3 length: 13 residues. A multiplex PCR was run with 60 Vbeta primers and 13 Jbeta primers. Libraries were prepared by immunoSEQ multiplex PCR; TCRdb keeps only in-frame clonotypes and omits some of them. The sample shows about 120,000 clones, around 62% of them seen only once. The material sequenced was PBMCs. This chain uses TRBV6-1 with TRBJ1-1; D not resolved. The sequence came from a woman aged 40 to 49 in good health and CMV-seropositive. The CDR3 loop is CASSPGSYTEAFF. Here the CDR3 DNA reads TGTGCCAGCAGCCCCGGGAGTTACACTGAAGCTTTCTTT.